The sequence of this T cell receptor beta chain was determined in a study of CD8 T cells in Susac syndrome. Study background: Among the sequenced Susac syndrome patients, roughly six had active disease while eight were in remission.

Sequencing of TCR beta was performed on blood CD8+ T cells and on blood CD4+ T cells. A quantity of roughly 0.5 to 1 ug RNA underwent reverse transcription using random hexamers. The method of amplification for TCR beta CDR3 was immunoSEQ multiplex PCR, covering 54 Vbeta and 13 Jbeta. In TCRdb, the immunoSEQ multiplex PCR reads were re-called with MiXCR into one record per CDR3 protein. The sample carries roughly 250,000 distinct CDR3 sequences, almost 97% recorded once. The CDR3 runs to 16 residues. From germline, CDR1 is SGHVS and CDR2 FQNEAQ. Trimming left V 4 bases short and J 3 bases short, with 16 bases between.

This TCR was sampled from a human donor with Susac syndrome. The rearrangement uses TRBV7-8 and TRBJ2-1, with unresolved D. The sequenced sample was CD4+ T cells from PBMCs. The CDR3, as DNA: TGTGCCAGCAGCTCAAATCCTAGTATTCTCTACAATGAGCAGTTCTTC. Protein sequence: CASSSNPSILYNEQFF.